One and the same sample provided the 9 T cell receptor beta chains below, sequenced in a study of T cell responses to AZD1222 COVID-19 vaccine. The assay was immunoSEQ multiplex PCR, and TCRdb's table has in-frame clones only and misses some. The sample holds some 120,000 clones; 75% to 95% are singletons and the top ten take approximately 5.9%. Specimen: peripheral blood, collected on day 0 of AZD1222 vaccination. The source is an adult in good health.

To note about this clone: Relative to the germline gene, one junction end is altered; a read error may explain this. The chain recombines TRBV6-5 with TRBJ1-1, with D unclear. The germline V gene has CDR1 MNHEY and CDR2 SVGAGI. The CDR3 loop spans 12 amino acids. The CDR3 sequence is CASSYRNIEAFF. Written as DNA, the CDR3 is TGTGCCAGCAGTTACAGGAACATTGAAGCTTTCTTT.

This clone was detected a few times. In DNA, the CDR3 is TGTGCCAGCAGTGCGGAGACAGGGCTTTACGAGCAGTACTTC. Protein: CASSAETGLYEQYF. V and J are TRBV2 and TRBJ2-7; 7 bases match TRBD1. V shed 4 bases, J shed 4 bases, and the junction held 7 bases outside the gene matches. Germline V gene data show CDR1 as SNHLY and CDR2 as FYNNEI. CDR3 length equals 14 residues.

This clone was detected only a few times. CDR3 bases: TGTGCCAGCAGCCTACAGGGAACGGGGGCAACTAATGAAAAACTGTTTTTT. Residues: CASSLQGTGATNEKLFF. The V call is TRBV5-5, the J call TRBJ1-4; D may be TRBD1 (6 bases). V was clipped by 4 bases and J by 0 bases, with 16 bases between them. This CDR3 contains 17 residues. Per the germline V gene, CDR1 is SGHKS and CDR2 is YYEKEE (reference sequence).

CDR3 bases: TGTGCCTGGGGAGGAAGCGGGAGGGTCTACAATGAGCAGTTCTTC. Its translation: CAWGGSGRVYNEQFF. The V gene is TRBV30, the J gene TRBJ2-1; TRBD2 agrees at 10 bases. CDR1 is GTSNPN and CDR2 is SVGIG in the germline V gene (reference sequence). Unmatched junction bases numbered 7, after V lost 5 bases and J lost 3 bases. The length of the CDR3 is 15 residues.

V is TRBV9 and J is TRBJ2-1; 12 bases map to TRBD2. The J segment lost 4 bases and the V segment lost 4 bases, leaving 9 bases of the junction unmatched. The germline V gene encodes CDR1 SGDLS and CDR2 YYNGEE. The CDR3 has 17 amino acids. The CDR3 DNA reads TGTGCCAGCAGCTCAACAAACGGACTAGCGGGGTACAATGAGCAGTTCTTC. It codes for CASSSTNGLAGYNEQFF.

The chain carries TRBV5-1 and TRBJ2-3; 7 bases fit TRBD2. The germline gives CDR1 SGHRS, CDR2 YFSETQ. CDR3 length equals 16 residues. J lost 1 base, V lost 2 bases, and 7 bases had no gene match. Written as DNA, the CDR3 is TGCGCCAGCAGCTTAACGGGGGGAGGAGGCACAGATACGCAGTATTTT. Translating it yields CASSLTGGGGTDTQYF. Full variable domain (remainder filled in from reference TRBV5-1 and TRBJ2-3): KAGVTQTPRYLIKTRGQQVTLSCSPISGHRSVSWYQQTPGQGLQFLFEYFSETQRNKGNFPGRFSGRQFSNSRSEMNVSTLELGDSALYLCASSLTGGGGTDTQYFGPGTRLTVL.

CDR3 sequence reads: CASMEGTSGSKQYF. CDR3 bases: TGCGCCAGCATGGAGGGGACTAGCGGGAGCAAGCAGTACTTC. The rearrangement uses TRBV5-1 and TRBJ2-7, with 14 bases that match TRBD2. Germline CDR1 reads SGHRS; CDR2 reads YFSETQ. V shed 6 bases, J shed 8 bases, and the junction held 7 bases outside the gene matches. The CDR3 is 14 amino acids. Full variable domain (missing parts from reference TRBV5-1 and TRBJ2-7): KAGVTQTPRYLIKTRGQQVTLSCSPISGHRSVSWYQQTPGQGLQFLFEYFSETQRNKGNFPGRFSGRQFSNSRSEMNVSTLELGDSALYLCASMEGTSGSKQYFGPGTRLTVT.

This clone appeared once. The genes are TRBV28 and TRBJ1-2; D uncertain. V lost 7 bases, J lost 4 bases, and 22 bases lay in between. The CDR3 loop spans 16 amino acids. The germline V gene encodes CDR1 MDHEN and CDR2 SYDVKM. CDR3 DNA: TGTGCCAGCAACCCCACAGCGGTGGGTGCAAGCTATGGCTACACCTTC. It codes for CASNPTAVGASYGYTF.

The CDR3 reads CASTLTAWGSPLHF. CDR3 sequence (DNA): TGTGCCAGCACCCTTACAGCTTGGGGCTCACCCCTCCACTTT. V and J are TRBV6-5 and TRBJ1-6; D is possibly TRBD1 (5 bases). Looked up from germline, CDR1 is MNHEY and CDR2 is SVGAGI. The ends were cut back, 7 bases at V and 10 bases at J, with 17 bases in the middle. This CDR3 has 14 residues.